This is a list of T cell receptor beta chains from one sample in a study of blood T cell repertoires in COVID-19. Libraries were prepared by immunoSEQ multiplex PCR; TCRdb keeps only in-frame clonotypes and omits some of them. The sample has under 75,000 clones, roughly 85% seen once. Sequencing used peripheral blood. These receptors were collected from a man aged 25-40 years with acute or convalescent COVID-19. Each CDR3 is given with its conserved first and last residue. The order of the fields is clone size, J gene, V gene, D gene, CDR3 DNA, CDR3 protein. A D gene is named only where the DNA matches it firmly. Some rows have no size entry. The others give once, few or many, or a class for an expanded clone.

clone size: NA; J gene: TRBJ1-6; V gene: TRBV27; D gene: NA; CDR3 DNA: TGTGCCAGCAGACTCAGGGGAGAGAATTCACCCCTCCACTTT; CDR3 protein: CASRLRGENSPLHF
clone size: NA; J gene: TRBJ2-1; V gene: TRBV24-1; D gene: NA; CDR3 DNA: TGTGCCACCAGCCAGGGGCTTGGTGAGCAGTTCTTC; CDR3 protein: CATSQGLGEQFF
clone size: NA; J gene: TRBJ1-4; V gene: TRBV6-5; D gene: NA; CDR3 DNA: TGTGCCAGCAGTTACCGGGGAAAACTGTTTTTT; CDR3 protein: CASSYRGKLFF
clone size: NA; J gene: TRBJ1-1; V gene: TRBV27; D gene: TRBD1; CDR3 DNA: TGTGCCAGCAGCTATTCAGGGGGGCACACTGAAGCTTTCTTT; CDR3 protein: CASSYSGGHTEAFF
clone size: NA; J gene: TRBJ1-6; V gene: TRBV30; D gene: TRBD1; CDR3 DNA: TGTGCCTCCGGACAGGGGAAAGGTTATTCACCCCTCCACTTT; CDR3 protein: CASGQGKGYSPLHF
clone size: NA; J gene: TRBJ1-1; V gene: TRBV6-5; D gene: NA; CDR3 DNA: TGTGCCAGCAGTCGCGACTACTTCGGTGGGACTGAAGCTTTCTTT; CDR3 protein: CASSRDYFGGTEAFF
clone size: NA; J gene: TRBJ2-1; V gene: TRBV27; D gene: TRBD1; CDR3 DNA: TGTGCCAGCAGCCCAAGGGGGCCTTTGGACAATGAGCAGTTCTTC; CDR3 protein: CASSPRGPLDNEQFF
clone size: NA; J gene: TRBJ1-1; V gene: TRBV28; D gene: TRBD1; CDR3 DNA: TGTGCCAGCAGTTTGTCCACAGGGGGGGCTGAAGCTTTCTTT; CDR3 protein: CASSLSTGGAEAFF
clone size: NA; J gene: TRBJ2-1; V gene: TRBV29-1; D gene: NA; CDR3 DNA: TGCAGCGTTGAAGAATTCACGGGGAGCTCCTACAATGAGCAGTTCTTC; CDR3 protein: CSVEEFTGSSYNEQFF
clone size: NA; J gene: TRBJ2-6; V gene: TRBV3-1/TRBV3-2; D gene: NA; CDR3 DNA: TGTGCCAGCAGCCAAGCGGCGCCAGGGGCTGGGGCCAACGTCCTGACTTTC; CDR3 protein: CASSQAAPGAGANVLTF
clone size: NA; J gene: TRBJ1-6; V gene: TRBV30; D gene: NA; CDR3 DNA: TGTGCCTGGAGCCCGGCAGGGTCTAATTCACCCCTCCACTTT; CDR3 protein: CAWSPAGSNSPLHF
clone size: NA; J gene: TRBJ2-3; V gene: TRBV3-1/TRBV3-2; D gene: NA; CDR3 DNA: TGTGCCAGCAGCCAAGTAGTGGACAAAGATACGCAGTATTTT; CDR3 protein: CASSQVVDKDTQYF
clone size: NA; J gene: TRBJ1-2; V gene: TRBV6-2/TRBV6-3; D gene: TRBD1; CDR3 DNA: TGTGCCAGCAGTTACAAGGGGGCGCTTCATGGCTACACCTTC; CDR3 protein: CASSYKGALHGYTF
clone size: NA; J gene: TRBJ1-3; V gene: TRBV6-5; D gene: TRBD1; CDR3 DNA: TGTGCCAGCGGGACAGGGATCTCTGGAAACACCATATATTTT; CDR3 protein: CASGTGISGNTIYF
clone size: NA; J gene: TRBJ1-2; V gene: TRBV19; D gene: NA; CDR3 DNA: TGTGCCAGTAGTCCCCCGGGGGGCTACACCTTC; CDR3 protein: CASSPPGGYTF
clone size: NA; J gene: TRBJ1-2; V gene: TRBV4-2; D gene: TRBD1; CDR3 DNA: TGTGCCAGCAGCCAAGGGGACAGCTCAGTGAACTATGGCTACACCTTC; CDR3 protein: CASSQGDSSVNYGYTF
clone size: NA; J gene: TRBJ2-1; V gene: TRBV29-1; D gene: TRBD1; CDR3 DNA: TGCAGCGTTGAAGTTGGACAGGGTTATGAGCAGTTCTTC; CDR3 protein: CSVEVGQGYEQFF
clone size: NA; J gene: TRBJ1-1; V gene: TRBV5-1; D gene: NA; CDR3 DNA: TGCGCCAGCAGCTTGGTGGGAGGGACGAACACTGAAGCTTTCTTT; CDR3 protein: CASSLVGGTNTEAFF
clone size: NA; J gene: TRBJ1-6; V gene: TRBV6-6; D gene: NA; CDR3 DNA: TGTGCCAGCAGCCCAACAATTCAGGGTTCCTCGGCCCTCCACTTT; CDR3 protein: CASSPTIQGSSALHF
clone size: NA; J gene: TRBJ2-1; V gene: TRBV27; D gene: TRBD2; CDR3 DNA: TGTGCCAGCAGTCTAGCGGGAGGGGAGTATAATGAGCAGTTCTTC; CDR3 protein: CASSLAGGEYNEQFF
clone size: NA; J gene: TRBJ1-1; V gene: TRBV11-2; D gene: TRBD1; CDR3 DNA: TGTGCCAGCAGCTCAATAAGTGTCCCAGGGGGAAAGGTTGAAGCTTTCTTT; CDR3 protein: CASSSISVPGGKVEAFF
clone size: few; J gene: TRBJ2-4; V gene: TRBV28; D gene: TRBD2; CDR3 DNA: TGTGCCAGCAGTTCGGCGGGGGGGGGCCGCAAAAACATTCAGTACTTC; CDR3 protein: CASSSAGGGRKNIQYF
clone size: NA; J gene: TRBJ2-2; V gene: TRBV19; D gene: NA; CDR3 DNA: TGTGCCAGTAGACCATGGACAGCCGCGAACACCGGGGAGCTGTTTTTT; CDR3 protein: CASRPWTAANTGELFF
clone size: NA; J gene: TRBJ2-5; V gene: TRBV2; D gene: NA; CDR3 DNA: TGTGCCAGCAGTGGGACAGCATCGACTACCCAGTACTTC; CDR3 protein: CASSGTASTTQYF